This record covers a single T cell receptor beta chain. Its antigen is currently unknown. Unique molecular identifiers were linked by the library to individual cDNA molecules. TCRdb independently ran MiXCR on the RACE reads; one entry per CDR3 protein. The profile shows 100,000 or so distinct CDR3 sequences, about 10% of them singletons. Time point reported: patch test 1, 2 weeks after DPC sensitization. Treatment noted: therapeutic diphenylcyclopropenone sensitization with weekly scalp DPC. This CDR3 contains 17 residues. V was pared by 6 bases and J by 3 bases, with 20 bases between. The data were obtained in a study of human T cells and chemical hapten exposure. Overall study context: Researchers reported sensitizing an approximately 2 cm by approximately 2 cm upper inner arm skin site with 2% DPC. Patch tests delivered 0.01% DPC to the upper back and were evaluated at 6 days.

Study results and limitations: Alopecia was present in the donors, so their immune response may differ from healthy people's.

The receptor was isolated from a woman aged 40 to 50 with alopecia areata. Some clones in this sample may be carry-over from other donors' samples. The V and J genes are TRBV12-3 or TRBV12-4 and TRBJ2-2, with D perhaps given as TRBD1 or TRBD2 (5 bases each). This material consisted of whole blood, taken in connection with sensitization to the hapten diphenylcyclopropenone (DPC). This CDR3 reads CASSPGTGWEYTGELFF. CDR3 nucleotides: TGTGCCAGCAGCCCAGGGACGGGGTGGGAATACACCGGGGAGCTGTTTTTT.